These 11 T cell receptor beta chains share one sample of origin, sequenced in a study of beta chain features in type 1 diabetes. The whole isolated RNA underwent reverse transcription, so sequencing captured expressed TCRB transcripts. Assay used: immunoSEQ multiplex PCR; TCRdb lists only in-frame clones, some missing. The sample has 250,000 to 300,000 clones, 7% to 9% seen once. Sequenced sample: central memory CD4+ T cells from blood. Receptors were obtained from a woman aged 18-29 years in good health.

This clone was observed a handful of times. This CDR3 is also generated by other DNA sequences in the sample. The V and J genes are TRBV7-9 and TRBJ2-7; 9 positions match TRBD1. J lost 7 bases, V lost 0 bases, and 1 base had no gene match. The CDR3 spans 13 residues. CDR1 is SEHNR and CDR2 is FQNEAQ in the germline V gene (reference sequence). In DNA, the CDR3 is TGTGCCAGCAGCTTAGCGGACAGGGGTGAGCAGTACGTC. Translation gives CASSLADRGEQYV.

The CDR3 spells CASRETGVLGEQYF. The DNA of the CDR3 is TGTGCCAGCAGGGAGACAGGCGTCCTCGGTGAGCAGTACTTC. The chain combines TRBV7-9 with TRBJ2-7; tentatively, D is TRBD1 (6 bases). Germline assignment: CDR1 SEHNR and CDR2 FQNEAQ (reference sequence). V lost 6 bases and J 7 bases, leaving 19 bases between the germline ends. The CDR3 contains 14 residues.

This clone was seen more than once but under ten times. The genes are TRBV15 and TRBJ2-3, with 12 bases identical to TRBD1. The trim removed 0 bases at V and 5 bases at J, leaving 9 bases unmatched. This CDR3 has 18 residues. The germline V gene encodes CDR1 LNHNV and CDR2 YYDKDF (reference sequence). In DNA form, the CDR3 reads TGTGCCACCAGCAGAGATCAACCGGGACAGGGGGCCGGAGATACGCAGTATTTT. Protein product: CATSRDQPGQGAGDTQYF.

This clone was found a few times. This chain joins TRBV5-1 and TRBJ2-5, with TRBD2 matching 11 bases. There are 15 residues in the CDR3. J gave up 0 bases and V 7 bases, and 5 bases lay outside the gene matches. Germline V CDR1 and CDR2: SGHRS, YFSETQ. The CDR3 protein is CASRSGGANQETQYF. The CDR3 nucleotides are TGCGCCAGCCGTAGCGGGGGGGCGAACCAAGAGACCCAGTACTTC.

The J gene is TRBJ2-1, the V gene TRBV5-1, with TRBD1 matching 7 bases. The junction had 3 bases not matched to a gene; V was cut back by 2 bases and J by 4 bases. This CDR3 is 14 amino acids long. Per the germline V gene, CDR1 is SGHRS and CDR2 is YFSETQ. The CDR3: CASSFEQGYNEQFF. CDR3 DNA sequence: TGCGCCAGCAGCTTCGAACAGGGGTACAATGAGCAGTTCTTC.

This clone has a handful of counts. At the DNA level, this CDR3 is encoded by other sequences in the same sample as well. This chain uses TRBV5-1 with TRBJ2-5, with D unresolved. This CDR3 comprises 11 residues. The germline CDR1 and CDR2 sequences are SGHRS and YFSETQ. The V end lost 5 bases, the J end lost 2 bases, and 4 bases lay between the germline ends. The DNA for the CDR3 is TGCGCCAGCAGGGGACAAGAGACCCAGTACTTC. This codes for CASRGQETQYF.

In this sample, this clone turned up many times. The chain uses TRBV7-9 and TRBJ2-7, with 7 bases identical to TRBD1. The germline V gene has CDR1 SEHNR and CDR2 FQNEAQ (reference sequence). Trimming took 5 bases from V and 3 from J; bases not matched to a gene: 4. CDR3 length equals 13 residues. For the CDR3, the DNA is TGTGCCAGCAGCCGTGGGACAGTCTACGAGCAGTACTTC. It specifies CASSRGTVYEQYF.

This clone occurred many times. The chain recombines TRBV7-2 with TRBJ1-3; TRBD1 is a possible D gene (5 bases). Germline loops: CDR1 SGHTA, CDR2 FQGNSA. V was pared by 5 bases and J by 2 bases, with 13 bases between. CDR3 length: 15 amino acids. The CDR3 loop is CASSTGGGAGNTIYF. The CDR3 nucleotides are TGTGCCAGCAGCACCGGTGGGGGTGCTGGAAACACCATATATTTT.

This clone was seen just once. The J gene is TRBJ2-7, the V gene TRBV11-2, with 8 bases aligning to TRBD2. The trim removed 2 bases at V and 2 bases at J, leaving 14 bases unmatched. Germline CDR1 and CDR2: SGHAT and FQNNGV. The CDR3 totals 18 residues. The CDR3 region has the DNA TGTGCCAGCAGCTTAAGGCATCTTCGGGGGGGCACTCCCTACGAGCAGTACGTC. Translated: CASSLRHLRGGTPYEQYV.

The V and J genes are TRBV7-9 and TRBJ2-1, with D possibly being TRBD2 (6 bases). The CDR3 is made up of 15 amino acids. V was shortened by 6 bases and J by 3 bases, with 15 bases between the two germline ends. The germline CDR1 and CDR2 sequences are SEHNR and FQNEAQ (reference sequence). The CDR3 bases are TGTGCCAGCAGAATCGGGACTTCCGACTACAATGAGCAGTTCTTC. It translates to CASRIGTSDYNEQFF.

The table lists this clone with a few counts. The rearrangement links TRBV7-2 to TRBJ2-5, with TRBD2 matching over 9 bases. In germline, CDR1 is SGHTA, CDR2 FQGNSA. Trimming removed 5 bases from V and 5 bases from J; junction bases left unmatched: 9. The CDR3 covers 15 residues. CDR3 DNA: TGTGCCAGCAGCCCTCGTAGCGGGAGCTGGGAGACCCAGTACTTC. Its protein is CASSPRSGSWETQYF.